This T cell receptor (beta chain) originates from a study of T cell repertoires in ileal Crohn's disease. Notes on the study in general: Every patient over 26.8% clonality showed endoscopic recurrence. Active smokers at surgery had more clonal expansions than non-smokers.

The CDR3 has 14 amino acids. Germline-derived CDR1 and CDR2 are WNHNN and SYGVQD (reference sequence). V shed 6 bases, J shed 7 bases, and the junction held 6 bases outside the gene matches. Generated by immunoSEQ multiplex PCR, the TCRdb table keeps only in-frame clones and is missing some. This sample yields 6,000 to 7,500 clones, of which approximately 80% are seen a single time; 7% to 10% belongs to the top ten. With respect to this clone: Its specificity is not known.

The J gene is TRBJ2-2, the V gene TRBV10-1, with 9 bases that match TRBD1. The sequence was collected from an adult with Crohn's disease. Sequencing input: ileal tissue. The CDR3 sequence: CASRSGQGIGELFF. The CDR3, as DNA: TGCGCCAGCAGGTCGGGACAGGGAATCGGGGAGCTGTTTTTT.